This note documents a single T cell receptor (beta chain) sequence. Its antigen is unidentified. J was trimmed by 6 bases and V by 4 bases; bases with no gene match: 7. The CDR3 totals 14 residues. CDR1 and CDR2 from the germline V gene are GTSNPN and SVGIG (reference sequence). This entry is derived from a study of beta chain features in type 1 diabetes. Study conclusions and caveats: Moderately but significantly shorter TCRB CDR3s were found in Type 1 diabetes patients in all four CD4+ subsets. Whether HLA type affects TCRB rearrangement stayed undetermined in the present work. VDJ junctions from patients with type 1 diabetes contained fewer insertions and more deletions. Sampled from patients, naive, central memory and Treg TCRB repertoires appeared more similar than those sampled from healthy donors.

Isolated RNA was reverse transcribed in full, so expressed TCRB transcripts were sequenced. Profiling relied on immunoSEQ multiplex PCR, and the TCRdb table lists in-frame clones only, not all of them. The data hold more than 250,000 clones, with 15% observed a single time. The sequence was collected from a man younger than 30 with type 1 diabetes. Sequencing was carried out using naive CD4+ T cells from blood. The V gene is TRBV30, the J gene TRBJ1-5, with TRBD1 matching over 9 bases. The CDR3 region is CAWTGQGLVQPQHF. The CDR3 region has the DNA TGTGCCTGGACTGGACAGGGGTTAGTTCAGCCCCAGCATTTT.